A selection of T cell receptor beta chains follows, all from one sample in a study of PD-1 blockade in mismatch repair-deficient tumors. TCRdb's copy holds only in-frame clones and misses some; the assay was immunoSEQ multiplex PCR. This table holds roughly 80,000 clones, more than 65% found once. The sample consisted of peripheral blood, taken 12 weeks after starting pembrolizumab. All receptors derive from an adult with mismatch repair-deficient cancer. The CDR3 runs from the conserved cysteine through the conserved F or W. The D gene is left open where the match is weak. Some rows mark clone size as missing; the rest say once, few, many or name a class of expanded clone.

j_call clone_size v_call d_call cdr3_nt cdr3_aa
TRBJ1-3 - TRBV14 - TGTGCCAGCAGCCAACCCAGCTCTGGAAACACCATATATTTT CASSQPSSGNTIYF
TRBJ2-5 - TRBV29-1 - TGCAGCGTTGAAAGGGGGGGAAAGACCCAGTACTTC CSVERGGKTQYF
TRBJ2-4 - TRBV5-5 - TGTGCCAGCAGCCAGGGGTTGACCAAAAACATTCAGTACTTC CASSQGLTKNIQYF
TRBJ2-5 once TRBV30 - TGTGCCTGGAGTGTACTTGAGACCCAGTACTTC CAWSVLETQYF
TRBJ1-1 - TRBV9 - TGTGCCAGCAGCGTAGGGCCGAACACTGAAGCTTTCTTT CASSVGPNTEAFF
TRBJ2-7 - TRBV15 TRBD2 TGTGCCACCAGCAGAGTAGCGGGGTTCGTGGAGCAGTACTTC CATSRVAGFVEQYF
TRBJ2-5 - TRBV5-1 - TGCGCCAGCAGCTTCTCAGCGGCAGGACAAGAGACCCAGTACTTC CASSFSAAGQETQYF
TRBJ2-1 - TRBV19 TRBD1 TGTGCCAGTAGTATACCGGGACAGGGTGGTTTTGAGCAGTTCTTC CASSIPGQGGFEQFF
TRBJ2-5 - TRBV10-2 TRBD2 TGCGCCAGCAGTGAGACTAGCGGGAGAGTCCAAGAGACCCAGTACTTC CASSETSGRVQETQYF
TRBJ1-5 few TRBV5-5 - TGTGCCAGCAGCCCGGACGCGGGATTCGGCAATCAGCCCCAGCATTTT CASSPDAGFGNQPQHF
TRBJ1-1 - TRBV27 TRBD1 TGTGCCAGCAGTTTAACAGGGGCAGTTAACACTGAAGCTTTCTTT CASSLTGAVNTEAFF
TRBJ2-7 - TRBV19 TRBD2 TGTGCCAGTACTCCGCGGGGGGACGATCGAAAGCAGTACTTC CASTPRGDDRKQYF
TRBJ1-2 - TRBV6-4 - TGTGCCAGCAGTGACTCAGGTTACGGGGCCGGTGGCTACACCTTC CASSDSGYGAGGYTF
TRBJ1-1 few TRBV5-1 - TGCGCCAGCAGCTTTTCAGTCATGAACACTGAAGCTTTCTTT CASSFSVMNTEAFF
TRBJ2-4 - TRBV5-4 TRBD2 TGTGCCAGCAGTAGCTCAGCGGGAATCAAAAACATTCAGTACTTC CASSSSAGIKNIQYF
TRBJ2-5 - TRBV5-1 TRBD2 TGCGCCAGCAGCTTGGGGCTGGGCGGGGGGAACCAAGAGACCCAGTACTTC CASSLGLGGGNQETQYF
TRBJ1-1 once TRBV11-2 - TGTGCCAGCAGCATCCAATTAGGGAGACACACTGAAGCTTTCTTT CASSIQLGRHTEAFF
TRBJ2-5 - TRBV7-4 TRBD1 TGTGCCAGCAGCTTACCCCCCCGGGACAGGACAGTACAAGAGACCCAGTACTTC CASSLPPRDRTVQETQYF
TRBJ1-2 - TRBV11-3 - TGTGCCAGCAGCTTTGGGGGGACCCTAAGTCGGAGCTACACCTTC CASSFGGTLSRSYTF
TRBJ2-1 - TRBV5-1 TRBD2 TGCGCCAGCAGCGGAGGGACTAGCGGGAGTACGGATGAGCAGTTCTTC CASSGGTSGSTDEQFF
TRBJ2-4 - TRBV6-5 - TGTGCCAGCACCGAACAGGGAGCCAAAAACATTCAGTACTTC CASTEQGAKNIQYF
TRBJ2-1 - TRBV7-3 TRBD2 TGTGCCAGCAGCAGCGGACTAGCGGGAGGGGAGCAGTTCTTC CASSSGLAGGEQFF
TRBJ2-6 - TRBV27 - TGTGCCAGCAGTTTACAGAAGGGCTCTGGGGCCAACGTCCTGACTTTC CASSLQKGSGANVLTF
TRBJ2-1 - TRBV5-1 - TGCGCCAGCAGCTCCTCTGCGGCGGTCTACAATGAGCAGTTCTTC CASSSSAAVYNEQFF
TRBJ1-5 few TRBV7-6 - TGTGCCAGCAGCTTACTCCCGGACAGAGATCAGCCCCAGCATTTT CASSLLPDRDQPQHF
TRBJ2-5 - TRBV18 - TGTGCCAGCTCACAGGGGATGAACCAAGAGACCCAGTACTTC CASSQGMNQETQYF
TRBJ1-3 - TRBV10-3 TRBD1 TGTGCCATCAGTGAGTCGATGCTACAGGGGCTCTCTGGAAACACCATATATTTT CAISESMLQGLSGNTIYF
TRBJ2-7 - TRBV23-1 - TGCGCCAGCAGTGACGGGACGGCAGTCTACGAGCAGTACTTC CASSDGTAVYEQYF
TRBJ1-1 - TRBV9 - TGTGCCAGCAGCGTAGGATGGCTCTACACTGAAGCTTTCTTT CASSVGWLYTEAFF
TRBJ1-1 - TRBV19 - TGTGCCAGTAGCCCTACCCAGAACACTGAAGCTTTCTTT CASSPTQNTEAFF
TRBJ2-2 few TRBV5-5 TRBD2 TGTGCCAGCAGCCCATCGGGGGGGCTGGGGACCGGGGAGCTGTTTTTT CASSPSGGLGTGELFF
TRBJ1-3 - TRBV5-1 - TGCGCCAGCAGCCCGGGACAAGACGGAAACACCATATATTTT CASSPGQDGNTIYF
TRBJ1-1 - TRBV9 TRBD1 TGTGCCAGCAGCGGGGGGGACAGATCCGAAGCTTTCTTT CASSGGDRSEAFF
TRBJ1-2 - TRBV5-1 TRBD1 TGCGCCAGCAGCTCGACAGGGGATCATGGCTACACCTTC CASSSTGDHGYTF
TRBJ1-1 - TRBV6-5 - TGTGCCAGCAACGACCGGGGTCGGGAGGCTTTCTTT CASNDRGREAFF
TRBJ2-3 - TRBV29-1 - TGCAGCGTTGGCACCGACACAGATACGCAGTATTTT CSVGTDTDTQYF
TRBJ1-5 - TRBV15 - TGTGCCACCAACCAACAGGGTTTTAGCAATCAGCCCCAGCATTTT CATNQQGFSNQPQHF
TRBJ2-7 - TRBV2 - TGTGCCAGCAGTCAGGTGAACGAGCAGTACTTC CASSQVNEQYF
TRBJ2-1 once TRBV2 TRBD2 TGTGCCAGCAGTGAAGGAAGGACTAGGTCTAGTGAGCAGTTCTTC CASSEGRTRSSEQFF
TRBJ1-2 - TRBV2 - TGTGCCAGCAGCCCTCAGGCGGGGTTAGCTAACTATGGCTACACCTTC CASSPQAGLANYGYTF
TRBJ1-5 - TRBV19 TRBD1 TGTGCCAGTACCCTATCCGGGACAGGGAGGTTCAATCAGCCCCAGCATTTT CASTLSGTGRFNQPQHF
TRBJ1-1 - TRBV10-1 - TGCGCCAGCAGTGAGTCGAAGCGGGGAAGCACTGAAGCTTTCTTT CASSESKRGSTEAFF
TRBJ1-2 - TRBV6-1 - TGTGCCAGCAGGGCAGGGTATGACCAATATGGCTACACCTTC CASRAGYDQYGYTF
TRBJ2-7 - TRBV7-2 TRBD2 TGTGCCAGCAGCTCTCAGACGGGACTAGCGGGAGGAGGGTACGAGCAGTACTTC CASSSQTGLAGGGYEQYF
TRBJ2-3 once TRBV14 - TGTGCCAGCACTAATCGGGATACGCAGTATTTT CASTNRDTQYF
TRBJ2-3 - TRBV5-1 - TGCGCCAGCAGCTCCGACTGGGGAGATACGCAGTATTTT CASSSDWGDTQYF
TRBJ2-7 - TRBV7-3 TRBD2 TGTGCCAGCAGCCCAGCGGGAGGGATATACGAGCAGTACTTC CASSPAGGIYEQYF